This TCR beta chain is from a study of cytomegalovirus exposure and HLA in healthy donors. Study as a whole: In a previous analysis, around 120 million unique TCR beta sequences were found from 150 million to 200 million T cells.

Points from the study as a whole: Immune exposure was documented only through CMV serostatus. The majority of TCR sequences were rare, yet some public TCRs appeared in many donors. Being productive about 90% or about 30% of the time was typical of most TCR beta V segments in an earlier analysis.

This CDR3 has 18 residues. J lost 4 bases, V lost 4 bases, and 15 bases had no gene match. Germline V CDR1 and CDR2: LGHNA, YNFKEQ. Use of 60 Vbeta and 13 Jbeta primers characterized the PCR. Assay: immunoSEQ multiplex PCR; the TCRdb copy retains only in-frame clones and omits some. The data show around 130,000 clones, with around 8.5% seen just once and around 5.5% held by the top ten. A note on this clone: What it recognizes is unknown.

This chain links TRBV4-2 with TRBJ2-1, with TRBD2 matching over 8 bases. Sequencing was done on a sample of PBMCs. This clonotype was obtained from a man aged 35 to 55 in good health and CMV-seronegative. This CDR3 is CASSPLRAGDLGYNEQFF. The DNA of the CDR3 is TGTGCCAGCAGCCCCCTTAGAGCGGGGGATCTGGGGTACAATGAGCAGTTCTTC.